The rows below give T cell receptor beta chains drawn from one sample of a study of cytomegalovirus exposure and HLA in healthy donors. Profiled with immunoSEQ multiplex PCR; TCRdb holds only in-frame clones, not every one. The table has 170,000 or so clones, 80% to 85% seen once. Sample: PBMCs. Receptor source: a man over 45 in good health and CMV-seronegative. The conserved cysteine and the conserved F or W are not part of the CDR3 here.

>TRBJ2-1|TRBV20-1
SAEEDNEQF
>TRBJ2-1|TRBV19
ASNELAGSYNEQF
>TRBJ2-7|TRBV10-2
ASMGLAGYEQY
>TRBJ1-2|TRBV4-3
ASSLEARDRALANYGYT
>TRBJ2-7|TRBV29-1
SVGGVGEQY
>TRBJ1-1|TRBV7-3
ASSLGETGGLMKAF
>TRBJ2-1|TRBV14
ASSSIQGLSEQF
>TRBJ1-1|TRBV29-1
SVESENTEAF
>TRBJ2-5|TRBV19
ASSSYSGQGETQY
>TRBJ2-7|TRBV7-3
ASSPMGGVNEQY
>TRBJ1-4|TRBV6-5
ASSYTGINEKLF
>TRBJ1-5|TRBV19
ASSIKTGAQPQH
>TRBJ2-5|TRBV27
ASTQGTETQY
>TRBJ2-7|TRBV5-8
ASSSGQLSSYEQY
>TRBJ2-5|TRBV12-5
ASGPGQGKGETQY
>TRBJ1-2|TRBV6-6
ASSSDRGSGYT
>TRBJ2-7|TRBV7-2
ASSTARASYEQY
>TRBJ2-7|TRBV7-2
ASSDTSGGAGEQY
>TRBJ1-5|TRBV7-2
ASSGQTGYNQPQH